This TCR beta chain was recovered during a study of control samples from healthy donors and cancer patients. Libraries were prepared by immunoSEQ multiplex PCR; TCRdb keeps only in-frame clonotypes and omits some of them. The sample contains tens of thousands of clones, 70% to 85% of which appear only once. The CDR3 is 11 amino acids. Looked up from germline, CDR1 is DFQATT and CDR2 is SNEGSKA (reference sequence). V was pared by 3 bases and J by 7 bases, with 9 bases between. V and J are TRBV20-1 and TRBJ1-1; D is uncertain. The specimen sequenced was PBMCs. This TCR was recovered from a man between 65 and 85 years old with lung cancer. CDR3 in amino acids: CSARALSEAFF. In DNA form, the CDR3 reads TGCAGTGCTAGGGCTTTAAGTGAAGCTTTCTTT.